This T cell receptor beta chain emerged from a study of response to subunit inactivated influenza vaccine. Study-level points and caveats: It was suggested by the authors that few new T cells are recruited by each seasonal influenza vaccination.

In this sample, this clonotype turned up many times. Antigen specificity is unknown. This CDR3 spans 17 amino acids. Germline CDR1 reads SGDLS; CDR2 reads YYNGEE. The V segment lost 0 bases and the J segment 2 bases; nucleotides outside the gene matches: 4. TCRdb re-called the RT-PCR reads through MiXCR, storing one row per CDR3 protein. The table has hundreds of thousands of distinct CDR3 sequences, approximately 10% seen once. The clonotype comes from a man over 45 who received an inactivated influenza vaccine. The chain joins TRBV9 to TRBJ2-3; TRBD2 aligns across 12 bases. The source was PBMCs from blood, collected on the day of vaccination. CDR3 sequence (DNA): TGTGCCAGCAGCGTAGCTGGACTAGCGGGGACCACAGATACGCAGTATTTT. Translation: CASSVAGLAGTTDTQYF. Using reference TRBV9 and TRBJ2-3 for the parts outside the CDR3, the full variable domain is DSGVTQTPKHLITATGQRVTLRCSPRSGDLSVYWYQQSLDQGLQFLIQYYNGEERAKGNILERFSAQQFPDLHSELNLSSLELGDSALYFCASSVAGLAGTTDTQYFGPGTRLTVL.